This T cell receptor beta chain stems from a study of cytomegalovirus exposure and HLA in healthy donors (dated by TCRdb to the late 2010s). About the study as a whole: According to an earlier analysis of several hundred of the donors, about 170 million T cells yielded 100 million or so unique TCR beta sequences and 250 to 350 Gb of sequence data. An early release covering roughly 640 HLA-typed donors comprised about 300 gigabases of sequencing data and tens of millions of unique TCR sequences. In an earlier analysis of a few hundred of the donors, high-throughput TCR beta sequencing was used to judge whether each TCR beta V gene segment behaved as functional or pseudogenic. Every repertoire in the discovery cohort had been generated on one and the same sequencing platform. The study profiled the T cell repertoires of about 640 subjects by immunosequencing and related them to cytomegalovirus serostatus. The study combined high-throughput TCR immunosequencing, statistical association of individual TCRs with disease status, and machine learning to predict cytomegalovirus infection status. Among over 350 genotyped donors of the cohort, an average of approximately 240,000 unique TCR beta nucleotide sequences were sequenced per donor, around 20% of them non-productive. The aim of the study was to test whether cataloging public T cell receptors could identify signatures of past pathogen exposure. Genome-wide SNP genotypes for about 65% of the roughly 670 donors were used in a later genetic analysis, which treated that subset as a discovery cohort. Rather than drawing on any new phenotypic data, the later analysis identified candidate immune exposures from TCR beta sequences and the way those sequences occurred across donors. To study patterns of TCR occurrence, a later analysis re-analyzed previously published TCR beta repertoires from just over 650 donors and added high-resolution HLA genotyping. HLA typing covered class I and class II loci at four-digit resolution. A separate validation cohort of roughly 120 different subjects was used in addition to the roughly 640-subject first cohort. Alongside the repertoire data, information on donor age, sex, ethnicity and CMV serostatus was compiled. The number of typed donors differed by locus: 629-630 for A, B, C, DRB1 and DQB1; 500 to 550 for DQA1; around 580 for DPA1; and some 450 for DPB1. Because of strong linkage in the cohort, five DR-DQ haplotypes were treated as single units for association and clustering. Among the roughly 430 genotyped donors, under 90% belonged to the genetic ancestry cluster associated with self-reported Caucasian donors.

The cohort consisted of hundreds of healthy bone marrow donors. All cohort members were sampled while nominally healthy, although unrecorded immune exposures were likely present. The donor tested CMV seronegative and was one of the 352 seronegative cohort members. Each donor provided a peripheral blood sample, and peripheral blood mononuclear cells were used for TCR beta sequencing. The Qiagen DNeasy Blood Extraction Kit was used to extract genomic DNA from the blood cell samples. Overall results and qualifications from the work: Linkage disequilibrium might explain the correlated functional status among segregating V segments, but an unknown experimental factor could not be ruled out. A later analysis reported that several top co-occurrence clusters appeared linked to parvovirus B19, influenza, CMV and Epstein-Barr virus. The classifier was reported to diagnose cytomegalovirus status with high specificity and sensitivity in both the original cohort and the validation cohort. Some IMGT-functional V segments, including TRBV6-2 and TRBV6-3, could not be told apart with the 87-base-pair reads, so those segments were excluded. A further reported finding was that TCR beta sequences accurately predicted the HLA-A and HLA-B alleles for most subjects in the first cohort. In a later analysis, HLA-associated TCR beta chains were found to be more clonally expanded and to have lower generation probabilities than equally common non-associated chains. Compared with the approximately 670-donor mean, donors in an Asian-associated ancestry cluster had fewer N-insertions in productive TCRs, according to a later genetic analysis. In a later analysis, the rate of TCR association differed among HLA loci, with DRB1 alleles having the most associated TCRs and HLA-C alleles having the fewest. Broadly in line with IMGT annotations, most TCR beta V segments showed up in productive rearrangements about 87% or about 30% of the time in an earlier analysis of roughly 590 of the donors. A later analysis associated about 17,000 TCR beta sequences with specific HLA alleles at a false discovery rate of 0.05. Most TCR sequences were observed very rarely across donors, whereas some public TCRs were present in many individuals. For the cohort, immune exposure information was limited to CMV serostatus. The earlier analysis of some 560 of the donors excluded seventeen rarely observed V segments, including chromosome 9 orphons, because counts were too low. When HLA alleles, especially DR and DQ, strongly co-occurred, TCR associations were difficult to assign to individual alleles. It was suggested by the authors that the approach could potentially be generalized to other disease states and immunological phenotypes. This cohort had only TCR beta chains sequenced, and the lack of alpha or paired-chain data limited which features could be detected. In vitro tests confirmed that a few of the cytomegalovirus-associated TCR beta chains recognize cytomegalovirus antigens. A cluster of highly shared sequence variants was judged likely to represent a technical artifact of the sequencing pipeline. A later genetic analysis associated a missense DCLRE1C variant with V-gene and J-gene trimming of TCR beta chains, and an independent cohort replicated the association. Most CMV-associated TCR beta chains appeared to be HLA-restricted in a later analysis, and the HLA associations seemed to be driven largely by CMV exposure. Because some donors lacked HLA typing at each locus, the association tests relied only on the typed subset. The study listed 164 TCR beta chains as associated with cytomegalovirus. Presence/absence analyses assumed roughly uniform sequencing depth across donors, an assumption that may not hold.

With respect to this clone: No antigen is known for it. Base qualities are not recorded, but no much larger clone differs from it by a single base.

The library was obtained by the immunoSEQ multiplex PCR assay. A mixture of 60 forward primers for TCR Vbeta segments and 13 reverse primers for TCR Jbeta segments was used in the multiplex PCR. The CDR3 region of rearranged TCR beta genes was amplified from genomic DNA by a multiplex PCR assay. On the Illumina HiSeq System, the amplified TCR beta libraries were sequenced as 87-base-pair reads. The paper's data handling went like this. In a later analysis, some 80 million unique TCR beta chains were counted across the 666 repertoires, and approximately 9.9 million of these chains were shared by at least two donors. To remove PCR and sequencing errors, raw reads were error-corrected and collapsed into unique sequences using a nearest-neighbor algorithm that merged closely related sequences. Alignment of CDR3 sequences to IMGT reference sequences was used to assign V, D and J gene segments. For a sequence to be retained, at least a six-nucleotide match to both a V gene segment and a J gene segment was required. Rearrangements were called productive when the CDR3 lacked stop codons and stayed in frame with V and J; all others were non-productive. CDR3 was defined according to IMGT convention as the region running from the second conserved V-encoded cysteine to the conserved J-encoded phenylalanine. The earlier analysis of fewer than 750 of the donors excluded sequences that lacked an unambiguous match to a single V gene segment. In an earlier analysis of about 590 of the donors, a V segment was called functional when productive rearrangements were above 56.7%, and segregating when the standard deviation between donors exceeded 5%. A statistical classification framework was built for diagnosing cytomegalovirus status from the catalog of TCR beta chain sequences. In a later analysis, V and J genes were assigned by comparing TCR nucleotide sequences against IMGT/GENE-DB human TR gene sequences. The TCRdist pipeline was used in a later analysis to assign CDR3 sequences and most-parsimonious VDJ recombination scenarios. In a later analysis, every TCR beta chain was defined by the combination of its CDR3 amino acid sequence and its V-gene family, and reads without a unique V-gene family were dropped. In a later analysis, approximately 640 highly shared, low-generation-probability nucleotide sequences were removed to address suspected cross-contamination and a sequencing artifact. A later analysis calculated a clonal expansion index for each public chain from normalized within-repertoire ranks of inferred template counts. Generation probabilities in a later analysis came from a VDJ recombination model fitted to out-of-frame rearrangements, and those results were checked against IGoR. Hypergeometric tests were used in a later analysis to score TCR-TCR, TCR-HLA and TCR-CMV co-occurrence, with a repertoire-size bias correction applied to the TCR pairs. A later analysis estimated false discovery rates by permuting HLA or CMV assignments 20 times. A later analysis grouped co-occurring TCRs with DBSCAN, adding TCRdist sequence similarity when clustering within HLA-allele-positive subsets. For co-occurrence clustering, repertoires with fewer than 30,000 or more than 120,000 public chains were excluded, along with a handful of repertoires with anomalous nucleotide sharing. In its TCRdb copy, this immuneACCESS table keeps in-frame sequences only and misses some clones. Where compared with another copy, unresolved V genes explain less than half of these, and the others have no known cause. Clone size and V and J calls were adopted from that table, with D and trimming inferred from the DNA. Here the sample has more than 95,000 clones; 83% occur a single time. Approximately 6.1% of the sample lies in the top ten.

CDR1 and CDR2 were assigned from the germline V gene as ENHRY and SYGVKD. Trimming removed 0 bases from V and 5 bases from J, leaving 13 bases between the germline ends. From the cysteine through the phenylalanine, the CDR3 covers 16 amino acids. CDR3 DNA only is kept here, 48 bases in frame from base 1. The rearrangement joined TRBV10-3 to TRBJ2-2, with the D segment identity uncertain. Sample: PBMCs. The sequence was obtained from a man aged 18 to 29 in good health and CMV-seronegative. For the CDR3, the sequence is CAISESRRIKTGELFF. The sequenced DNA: TGTGCCATCAGTGAGTCGCGGCGAATTAAGACCGGGGAGCTGTTTTTT.